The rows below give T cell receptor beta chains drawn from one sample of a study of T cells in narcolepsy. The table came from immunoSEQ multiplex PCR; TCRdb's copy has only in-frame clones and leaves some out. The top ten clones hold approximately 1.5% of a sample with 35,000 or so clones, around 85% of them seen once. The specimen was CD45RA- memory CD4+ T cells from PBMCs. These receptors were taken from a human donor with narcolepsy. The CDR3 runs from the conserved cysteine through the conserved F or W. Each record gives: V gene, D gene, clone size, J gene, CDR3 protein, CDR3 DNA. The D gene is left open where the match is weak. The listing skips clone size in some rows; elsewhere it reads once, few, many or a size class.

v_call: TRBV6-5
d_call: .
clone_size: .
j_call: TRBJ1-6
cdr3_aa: CASSTVGGSPLHF
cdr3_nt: TGTGCCAGCAGTACTGTCGGGGGGTCACCCCTCCACTTT

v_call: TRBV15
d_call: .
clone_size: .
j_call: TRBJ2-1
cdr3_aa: CATSRTTASSYNEQFF
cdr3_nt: TGTGCCACCAGCAGAACTACCGCAAGCTCCTACAATGAGCAGTTCTTC

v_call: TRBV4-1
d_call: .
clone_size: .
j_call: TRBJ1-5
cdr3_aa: CASSHGEYSNQPQHF
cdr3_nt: TGCGCCAGCAGCCATGGAGAATATAGCAATCAGCCCCAGCATTTT

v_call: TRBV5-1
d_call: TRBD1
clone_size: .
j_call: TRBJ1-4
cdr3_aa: CASSSTGGEKLFF
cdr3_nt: TGCGCCAGCAGCTCTACAGGGGGCGAAAAACTGTTTTTT

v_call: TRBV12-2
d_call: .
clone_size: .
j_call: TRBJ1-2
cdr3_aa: CASRLKGARYGYTF
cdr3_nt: TGTGCAAGTCGCTTAAAGGGGGCTCGGTATGGCTACACCTTC

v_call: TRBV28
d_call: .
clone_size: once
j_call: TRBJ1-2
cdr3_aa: CASSLWTANYGYTF
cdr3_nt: TGTGCCAGCAGTTTATGGACGGCTAACTATGGCTACACCTTC

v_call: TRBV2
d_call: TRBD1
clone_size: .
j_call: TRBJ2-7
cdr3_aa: CASSSQGYEQYF
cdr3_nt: TGTGCCAGCAGTTCACAGGGGTACGAGCAGTACTTC

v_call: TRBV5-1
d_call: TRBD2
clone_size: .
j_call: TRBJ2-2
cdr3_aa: CASSGTSGATGELFF
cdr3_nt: TGCGCCAGCAGCGGTACTAGCGGGGCTACCGGGGAGCTGTTTTTT

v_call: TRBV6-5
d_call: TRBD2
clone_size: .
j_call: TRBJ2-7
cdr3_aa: CASSYSPAGGVDEQYF
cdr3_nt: TGTGCCAGCAGTTACTCCCCCGCGGGGGGGGTTGACGAGCAGTACTTC

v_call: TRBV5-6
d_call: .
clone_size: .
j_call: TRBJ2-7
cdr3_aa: CASSLTSIHEQYF
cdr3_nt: TGTGCCAGCAGCTTGACTAGCATCCACGAGCAGTACTTC

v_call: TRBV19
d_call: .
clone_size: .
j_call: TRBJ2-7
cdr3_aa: CASSIELGGGYEQYF
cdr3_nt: TGTGCCAGTAGTATAGAGCTAGGAGGTGGGTACGAGCAGTACTTC

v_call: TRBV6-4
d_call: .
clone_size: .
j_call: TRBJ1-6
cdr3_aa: CASIRDNSPLHF
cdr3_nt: TGTGCCAGCATCAGGGATAATTCACCCCTCCACTTT

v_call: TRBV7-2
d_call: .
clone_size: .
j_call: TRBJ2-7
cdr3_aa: CASSEILGGAGEQYF
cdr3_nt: TGTGCCAGCAGCGAAATACTGGGGGGGGCAGGAGAGCAGTACTTC

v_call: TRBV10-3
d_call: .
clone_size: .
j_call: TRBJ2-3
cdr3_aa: CAISDQGSDTQYF
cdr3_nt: TGTGCCATCAGTGACCAGGGTTCAGATACGCAGTATTTT

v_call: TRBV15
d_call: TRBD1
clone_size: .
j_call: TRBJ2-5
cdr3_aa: CATSREFGTVQETQYF
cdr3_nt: TGTGCCACCAGCAGAGAGTTTGGGACAGTACAAGAGACCCAGTACTTC

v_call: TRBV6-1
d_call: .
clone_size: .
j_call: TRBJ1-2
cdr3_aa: CASSREGGGYTF
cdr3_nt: TGTGCCAGCAGTAGGGAGGGTGGGGGCTACACCTTC

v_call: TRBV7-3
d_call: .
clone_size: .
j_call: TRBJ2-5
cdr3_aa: CASSFGPGETQYF
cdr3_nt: TGTGCCAGCAGCTTCGGTCCGGGGGAGACCCAGTACTTC

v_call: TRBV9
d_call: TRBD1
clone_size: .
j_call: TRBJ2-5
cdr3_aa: CASSVGGQGFQETQYF
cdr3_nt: TGTGCCAGCAGCGTAGGTGGACAGGGATTTCAAGAGACCCAGTACTTC

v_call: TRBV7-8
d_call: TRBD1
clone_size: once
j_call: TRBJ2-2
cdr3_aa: CASSSWMGQGDTGELFF
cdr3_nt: TGTGCCAGCAGCTCTTGGATGGGACAGGGTGACACCGGGGAGCTGTTTTTT

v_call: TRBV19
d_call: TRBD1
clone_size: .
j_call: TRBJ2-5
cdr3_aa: CASNVNRGQETQYF
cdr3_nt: TGTGCCAGTAATGTGAACAGGGGGCAAGAGACCCAGTACTTC

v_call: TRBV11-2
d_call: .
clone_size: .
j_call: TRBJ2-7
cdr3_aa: CASSPRSRDTYYEQYF
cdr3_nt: TGTGCCAGCAGCCCCCGGTCCCGGGATACCTACTACGAGCAGTACTTC

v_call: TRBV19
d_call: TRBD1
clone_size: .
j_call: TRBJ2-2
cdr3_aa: CASSPTGGSTGELFF
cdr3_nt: TGTGCCAGTAGTCCCACAGGGGGCAGCACCGGGGAGCTGTTTTTT

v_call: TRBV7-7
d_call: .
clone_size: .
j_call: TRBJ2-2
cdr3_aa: CASGGSHTGELFF
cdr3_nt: TGTGCCAGCGGCGGGTCTCACACCGGGGAGCTGTTTTTT

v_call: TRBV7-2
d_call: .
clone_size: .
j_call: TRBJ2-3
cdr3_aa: CAKGRVLSTDTQYF
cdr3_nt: TGTGCCAAAGGGCGGGTCCTTAGCACAGATACGCAGTATTTT

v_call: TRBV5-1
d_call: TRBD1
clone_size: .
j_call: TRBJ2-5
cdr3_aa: CASSLSAGGWETQYF
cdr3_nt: TGCGCCAGCAGCTTGTCGGCAGGGGGCTGGGAGACCCAGTACTTC

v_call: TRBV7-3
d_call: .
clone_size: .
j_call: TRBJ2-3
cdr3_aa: CASSLERTDTQYF
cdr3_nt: TGTGCCAGCAGCTTAGAGAGGACAGATACGCAGTATTTT

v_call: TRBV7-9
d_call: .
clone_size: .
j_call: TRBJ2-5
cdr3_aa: CASSLLVETQYF
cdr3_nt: TGTGCCAGCAGCTTACTTGTGGAGACCCAGTACTTC

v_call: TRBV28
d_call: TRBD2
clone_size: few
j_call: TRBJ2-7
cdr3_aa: CASSLFWSTSGGANNEQYF
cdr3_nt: TGTGCCAGCAGTTTATTTTGGTCGACTAGCGGGGGGGCAAACAACGAGCAGTACTTC

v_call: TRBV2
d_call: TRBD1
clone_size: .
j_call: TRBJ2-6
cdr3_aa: CASSTGVTGANVLTF
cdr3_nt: TGTGCCAGCAGTACAGGGGTAACTGGGGCCAACGTCCTGACTTTC

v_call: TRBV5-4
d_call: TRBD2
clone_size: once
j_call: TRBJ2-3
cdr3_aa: CASSLAGGGSDTQYF
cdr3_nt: TGTGCCAGCAGCTTGGCCGGGGGGGGTTCAGATACGCAGTATTTT

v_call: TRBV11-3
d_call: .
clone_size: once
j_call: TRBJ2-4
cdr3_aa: CASSLEGSSNIQYF
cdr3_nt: TGTGCCAGCAGCTTAGAAGGTAGCAGTAACATTCAGTACTTC

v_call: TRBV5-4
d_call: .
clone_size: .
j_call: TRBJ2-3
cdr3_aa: CASSLGGPASTDTQYF
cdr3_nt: TGTGCCAGCAGCTTAGGAGGGCCCGCTAGCACAGATACGCAGTATTTT

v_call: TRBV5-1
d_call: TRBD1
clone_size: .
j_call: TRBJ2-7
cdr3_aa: CASSLGGNYEQYF
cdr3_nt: TGCGCCAGCAGCTTAGGGGGCAACTACGAGCAGTACTTC

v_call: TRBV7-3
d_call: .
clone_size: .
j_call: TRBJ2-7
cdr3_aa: CASSLNGIGYEQYF
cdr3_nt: TGTGCCAGCAGCTTAAACGGCATCGGGTACGAGCAGTACTTC

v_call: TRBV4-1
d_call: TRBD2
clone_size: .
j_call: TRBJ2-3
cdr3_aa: CASSLQDGGTDTQYF
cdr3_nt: TGCGCCAGCAGCCTGCAAGACGGGGGGACAGATACGCAGTATTTT

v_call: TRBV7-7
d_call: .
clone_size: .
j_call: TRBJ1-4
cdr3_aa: CASSSGTFQGSNEKLFF
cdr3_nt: TGTGCTAGCAGCTCTGGCACTTTCCAGGGAAGTAATGAAAAACTGTTTTTT

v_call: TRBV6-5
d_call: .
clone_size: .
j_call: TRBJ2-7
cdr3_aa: CASRGDVSKQYF
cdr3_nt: TGTGCCAGCAGGGGGGACGTTTCTAAGCAGTACTTC

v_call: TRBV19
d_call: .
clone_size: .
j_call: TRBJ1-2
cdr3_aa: CASSTVSTANYGYTF
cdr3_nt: TGTGCCAGTAGTACCGTCTCGACTGCTAACTATGGCTACACCTTC

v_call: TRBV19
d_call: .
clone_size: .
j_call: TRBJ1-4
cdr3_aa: CASGPGRGEKLFF
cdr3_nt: TGTGCCAGCGGCCCGGGGCGGGGCGAAAAACTGTTTTTT

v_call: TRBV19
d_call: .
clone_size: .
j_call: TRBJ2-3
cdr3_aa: CASSIGRRYSDTQYF
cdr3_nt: TGTGCCAGTAGTATAGGTCGCAGGTATTCGGATACGCAGTATTTT

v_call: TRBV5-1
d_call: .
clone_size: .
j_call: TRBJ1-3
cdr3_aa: CASTLGVQSGNTIYF
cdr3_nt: TGCGCCAGCACCCTGGGGGTCCAATCTGGAAACACCATATATTTT

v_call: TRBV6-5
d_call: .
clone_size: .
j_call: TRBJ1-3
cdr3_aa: CASRRIGVENTIYF
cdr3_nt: TGTGCCAGCAGGCGCATAGGGGTGGAGAACACCATATATTTT